This T cell receptor beta chain was found in a study of T cell repertoires in cytomegalovirus infection. At the level of the study: The public TCR beta signatures pointed to both CMV infection and matching HLA type.

TCRdb reprocessed the reads with MiXCR, giving one entry per CDR3 protein. The table records tens of thousands of distinct CDR3 sequences, 20% to 30% of them present only once. Concerning this clonotype itself: The target antigen is unknown.

CDR1 is ENHRY, CDR2 SYGVKD, per germline. This CDR3 contains 15 residues. Trimming removed 3 bases from V and 2 bases from J; junction bases left unmatched: 6. The receptor was isolated from a human donor in good health (CMV status not recorded). Some clones in this sample may be carry-over from other donors' samples. V is TRBV10-3 and J is TRBJ2-7; 8 bases line up with TRBD2. Sequencing used CD8+ T cells from cultured PBMCs, obtained from culture after CMV antigen stimulation. The CDR3 here is CAISERTSHTYEQYF. CDR3 nucleotides: TGTGCCATCAGTGAAAGGACTAGCCATACCTACGAGCAGTACTTC.